The 7 T cell receptor beta chains listed next were all sequenced from one sample in a study of a mutant IDH1 vaccine in newly diagnosed glioma. The protocol was immunoSEQ multiplex PCR, while the TCRdb copy is restricted to in-frame clones and leaves out a portion. The sample shows about 53,000 clones, about 86% of them seen only once. Time point of the sample: week 5, during vaccination. One vaccine dose held 300 ug of mutant IDH1 20-mer peptide and came with topical imiquimod. Antigens of these TCRs are unknown. Here the sequenced sample was PBMCs, taken from a glioma patient whose treatment included an IDH1 peptide vaccine. These receptors were collected from a woman aged 45-59 years with glioma.

A single count supports this clone. The chain has TRBV13 and TRBJ1-1; D unclear. With 6 bases removed from V and 1 base from J, the gap between germline ends came to 9 bases. The CDR3 is 13 amino acids. CDR1 is PRHDT and CDR2 is FYEKMQ in the germline V gene (reference sequence). The CDR3 bases are TGTGCCAGCAGTGTTGACCAGAACACTGAAGCTTTCTTT. Its protein is CASSVDQNTEAFF. Drawing the rest from reference TRBV13 and TRBJ1-1, the complete variable domain is AAGVIQSPRHLIKEKRETATLKCYPIPRHDTVYWYQQGPGQDPQFLISFYEKMQSDKGSIPDRFSAQQFSDYHSELNMSSLELGDSALYFCASSVDQNTEAFFGQGTRLTVV.

The chain joins TRBV5-8 to TRBJ1-2; 7 bases line up with TRBD1. CDR1 and CDR2 (germline): SGHTS, YDEGEE. V gave up 4 bases and J gave up 4 bases; unmatched junction bases: 4. CDR3 length: 13 residues. CDR3 sequence reads: CASSLGQSYGYTF. For the CDR3, the DNA is TGTGCCAGCAGCCTGGGACAGTCCTATGGCTACACCTTC.

This chain joins TRBV6-5 and TRBJ1-1; TRBD1 is a possible D gene (5 bases). Germline V gene sequence: CDR1 MNHEY, CDR2 SVGAGI. CDR3 length: 15 amino acids. The V gene lost 11 bases and the J gene lost 0 bases, with 19 bases spanning the gap. CDR3 loop: CAVQLRGSLNTEAFF. The DNA of the CDR3 is TGTGCCGTACAATTACGGGGCAGCTTGAACACTGAAGCTTTCTTT.

CDR3 bases: TGTGCCAGCAGACCCGGGACTGGGGAAGGGTCACCCCTCCACTTT. It is translated as CASRPGTGEGSPLHF. The chain links TRBV6-1 to TRBJ1-6; the D gene is possibly TRBD1 (5 bases). The CDR3 is made up of 15 amino acids. Trimming took off 6 bases at V and 10 bases at J, with 19 bases between the two ends. Per the germline V gene, CDR1 is MNHNS and CDR2 is SASEGT.

J is TRBJ1-1 and V is TRBV28, with a weak D call TRBD1 (5 bases). The CDR3 sequence is 16 residues long. Germline values: CDR1 MDHEN, CDR2 SYDVKM. Trimming removed 6 bases from V and 6 bases from J, with 23 bases in between. CDR3 residues: CASRPFAGTSPAEAFF. The CDR3 DNA follows: TGTGCCAGCAGGCCCTTTGCCGGGACGAGTCCCGCTGAAGCTTTCTTT.

The gene calls are TRBV9 and TRBJ2-7; 10 nucleotides line up with TRBD1. The CDR3 runs to 14 residues. J lost 7 bases, V lost 3 bases, and 7 bases had no gene match. The germline CDR1 and CDR2 sequences are SGDLS and YYNGEE. CDR3 residues: CASSEGTGVREQYF. DNA of the CDR3: TGTGCCAGCAGCGAAGGGACAGGGGTGCGGGAGCAGTACTTC.

This clone was seen only once. This chain links TRBV7-2 with TRBJ1-2; possible D gene TRBD1, 5 bases. The CDR3 length is 16 residues. V shed 1 base and J shed 4 bases, with 16 bases lying between them. Germline loops: CDR1 SGHTA, CDR2 FQGNSA. CDR3 region: CASSLESRQTPYGYTF. The CDR3 nucleotides read TGTGCCAGCAGCTTAGAGTCCAGACAGACTCCCTATGGCTACACCTTC.